This T cell receptor beta chain derives from a study of cytotoxic CD8 clonotypes in ibrutinib-treated CLL. Background on the study: The group held roughly twelve relapsed/refractory and roughly 14 treatment-naive patients, with roughly 17 IGHV unmutated. Among patients, 24 responded partially and 2 completely; around 14 then stayed remitted and roughly 12 progressed after median roughly 73 months.

The CDR3 extends over 19 amino acids. Losses at the gene ends were 7 bases for V and 4 bases for J; bases not matched to a gene: 18. Germline lookup yields CDR1 SGHRS and CDR2 YFSETQ. Of note for this clone: Its antigen is still unknown.

Generated by immunoSEQ multiplex PCR, the TCRdb table keeps only in-frame clones and is missing some. The repertoire holds over 200,000 clones, with about three quarters as singletons. Notes on the study in general: At baseline, clonality was higher than in age-matched healthy donors and correlated with CD8+ counts. Under therapy, public clonotypes either contracted or stayed stable, and they were uncommon.

The sample here was PBMCs, taken after 12 months of ibrutinib treatment. V gene TRBV5-1 combines with J gene TRBJ2-5; TRBD2 aligns across 14 bases. The receptor's source is a human donor with chronic lymphocytic leukemia. CDR3 in amino acids: CASRVIRLAGGEGGETQYF. The CDR3 DNA sequence: TGCGCCAGCCGGGTAATTCGACTAGCGGGAGGGGAAGGAGGAGAGACCCAGTACTTC.